These 16 T cell receptor beta chains share one sample of origin, sequenced in a study of blood T cell repertoires in COVID-19. Assay: immunoSEQ multiplex PCR; the TCRdb copy retains only in-frame clones and omits some. In the table there are about 160,000 clones, approximately 86% of which are singletons. Sequenced material: peripheral blood. Receptors originate from a man between 65 and 79 years old with acute or convalescent COVID-19.

The chain couples TRBV4-1 to TRBJ1-5; 8 bases map to TRBD1. CDR1 and CDR2 from the germline V gene are MGHRA and YSYEKL. The V and J ends lost 3 bases and 6 bases, in that order; junction bases with no gene match: 10. This CDR3 has 16 residues. Here the CDR3 reads CASSQPTGGRGQPQHF. DNA of the CDR3: TGCGCCAGCAGCCAGCCCACAGGGGGTAGAGGTCAGCCCCAGCATTTT.

This clone was found a few times. The chain carries TRBV11-2 and TRBJ2-7, with no clear D. Deletions cut 5 bases from V and 0 bases from J, with 11 bases between. CDR3 length: 14 residues. Per the germline V gene, CDR1 is SGHAT and CDR2 is FQNNGV. CDR3 sequence reads: CASSHPPSSYEQYF. DNA of the CDR3: TGTGCCAGCAGCCATCCTCCTAGCTCCTACGAGCAGTACTTC.

This clone came up once. The rearrangement joins TRBV4-2 to TRBJ2-5, with 7 bases aligning to TRBD2. The V gene end was trimmed by 1 base and the J gene end by 0 bases; junction bases not matched to a gene: 5. The CDR3 is 16 amino acids. CDR1 and CDR2 (germline): LGHNA, YNFKEQ. CDR3: CASSQGATSDQETQYF. The CDR3 DNA reads TGTGCCAGCAGCCAAGGGGCAACTAGCGACCAAGAGACCCAGTACTTC.

Regarding this clone: The sample holds other DNA sequences that translate to the same CDR3. The gene calls are TRBV28 and TRBJ2-5; D is possibly TRBD1 (6 bases). There are 13 residues in the CDR3. Germline assignment: CDR1 MDHEN and CDR2 SYDVKM. V was trimmed by 5 bases and J by 2 bases, leaving 9 bases between them. The CDR3 DNA reads TGTGCCAGCAGTCTTGGACAGCAAGAGACCCAGTACTTC. Translating it yields CASSLGQQETQYF.

This rearrangement joins TRBV6-5 to TRBJ2-3, with D perhaps TRBD2 (5 bases). The V end lost 0 bases, the J end lost 2 bases, and 6 bases lay between the germline ends. The V gene's germline CDR1 is MNHEY and CDR2 SVGAGI. The CDR3 runs to 14 residues. The CDR3 region is CASSYSGDTDTQYF. DNA for the CDR3: TGTGCCAGCAGTTACTCCGGGGACACAGATACGCAGTATTTT.

The chain links TRBV15 to TRBJ2-7; D might be TRBD1 (5 bases). The CDR3 is made up of 16 amino acids. Trimming cost V 0 bases and J 0 bases, with 12 bases left between them. Germline lookup yields CDR1 LNHNV and CDR2 YYDKDF (reference sequence). The CDR3 coding sequence is TGTGCCACCAGCAGAGATCTGGGGCTAAACTCCTACGAGCAGTACTTC. Translated, it gives CATSRDLGLNSYEQYF.

The chain recombines TRBV29-1 with TRBJ2-5; no clear D. CDR3 length equals 10 residues. Germline loops: CDR1 SQVTM, CDR2 ANQGSEA. The V and J ends lost 4 bases and 5 bases respectively, with 5 bases between them. As DNA, the CDR3 is TGCAGCGTTGGACACGAGACCCAGTACTTC. Its translation is CSVGHETQYF.

The V call is TRBV19, the J call TRBJ2-3, with D hard to call. The CDR3 covers 13 residues. Trimming cost V 1 base and J 2 bases, with 4 bases left between them. The germline CDR1 and CDR2 sequences are LNHDA and SQIVND (reference sequence). The DNA for the CDR3 is TGTGCCAGTAGTATAGGGCTCACAGATACGCAGTATTTT. It is translated as CASSIGLTDTQYF.

This sequence joins TRBV19 and TRBJ1-5; 8 bases map to TRBD1. The CDR3 runs 16 residues. Germline CDR1 reads LNHDA; CDR2 reads SQIVND (reference sequence). Trimming cost V 5 bases and J 0 bases; bases outside gene matches: 6. The CDR3 reads CASSPDRAYSNQPQHF. DNA for the CDR3: TGTGCCAGTAGTCCGGACAGGGCTTATAGCAATCAGCCCCAGCATTTT.

This chain connects TRBV4-3 to TRBJ2-5; 12 bases match TRBD1. The ends lost 0 bases at V and 5 bases at J; junction bases unmatched: 7. There are 17 residues in the CDR3. Germline CDR1 and CDR2: LGHNA and YSLEER. Here the CDR3 DNA reads TGCGCCAGCAGCCAAGATGGGGGACAGGGGGCGTTTGAGACCCAGTACTTC. Translation: CASSQDGGQGAFETQYF.

The chain carries TRBV7-2 and TRBJ2-5; 7 bases map to TRBD1. After removal of 5 bases from V and 5 bases from J, the junction contained 11 bases not matched to a gene. The CDR3 covers 15 residues. Germline V CDR1 and CDR2: SGHTA, FQGNSA. This chain's CDR3 is CASSLDRASVETQYF. The CDR3 bases are TGTGCCAGCAGCCTAGACAGGGCCTCGGTGGAGACCCAGTACTTC.

This chain connects TRBV5-1 to TRBJ1-2; 8 bases are shared with TRBD1. The CDR3 has 15 amino acids. From germline, CDR1 is SGHRS and CDR2 YFSETQ. Trimming at V came to 3 bases and at J to 8 bases, leaving 12 bases not matched to a gene. CDR3 nucleotide sequence: TGCGCCAGCAGCTGGGGACAGGCGACGCAGCCGGGCTACACCTTC. Protein sequence: CASSWGQATQPGYTF.

The rearrangement links TRBV15 to TRBJ1-3; TRBD1 matches 8 bases. The CDR3 runs to 16 residues. J gave up 0 bases and V 1 base, and 2 bases lay outside the gene matches. Germline V gives CDR1 LNHNV, CDR2 YYDKDF (reference sequence). For the CDR3, the DNA is TGTGCCACCAGCAGAGGTCAGGGGGCCTCTGGAAACACCATATATTTT. It codes for CATSRGQGASGNTIYF.

The J gene is TRBJ2-7, the V gene TRBV28; no firm D call. CDR3 length: 13 residues. Germline-derived CDR1 and CDR2 are MDHEN and SYDVKM. Trimming cost V 6 bases and J 1 base, with 10 bases left between them. Here the CDR3 reads CASSYRQSYEQYF. CDR3 DNA sequence: TGTGCCAGCAGCTACCGACAATCCTACGAGCAGTACTTC.

This chain uses TRBV6-2 or TRBV6-3 with TRBJ1-1, with TRBD1 matching over 7 bases. Germline CDR1 and CDR2: MNHEY and SVGEGT. The CDR3 sequence is 15 residues long. Germline trimming cut 5 bases from V and 0 bases from J; bases unmatched to any gene: 6. The CDR3 DNA sequence: TGTGCCAGCAGTCTTAACAGGGGATTGAACACTGAAGCTTTCTTT. Translating gives CASSLNRGLNTEAFF.

In DNA, the CDR3 is TGTGCCAGTAGTATGGAGACAGGGGTTCTCAACAATGAGCAGTTCTTC. This translates into CASSMETGVLNNEQFF. The genes are TRBV19 and TRBJ2-1; 8 bases are shared with TRBD1. CDR1 and CDR2 from the germline V gene are LNHDA and SQIVND (reference sequence). J was trimmed by 5 bases and V by 3 bases; bases with no gene match: 9. The CDR3 is 16 residues long. Full variable domain (rest looked up from reference TRBV19 and TRBJ2-1): DGGITQSPKYLFRKEGQNVTLSCEQNLNHDAMYWYRQDPGQGLRLIYYSQIVNDFQKGDIAEGYSVSREKKESFPLTVTSAQKNPTAFYLCASSMETGVLNNEQFFGPGTRLTVL.